This T cell receptor beta chain is drawn from a study of cytomegalovirus exposure and HLA in healthy donors. The V gene's germline CDR1 is SGHNT and CDR2 YYREEE (reference sequence). V lost 3 bases to trimming and J lost 3 bases, with 9 bases between them. There are 13 residues in the CDR3. 13 Jbeta primers and 60 Vbeta primers were used for the PCR. Sequencing used immunoSEQ multiplex PCR; TCRdb keeps in-frame clones, though not all of them. The repertoire has some 150,000 clones, less than 80% of them found once; the top ten carry about 2.2%. The sequence came from a man aged 40-55 years in good health and CMV-seronegative. Material: PBMCs. The chain uses TRBV5-4 and TRBJ2-5; possibly TRBD2 for D (6 bases). The CDR3, as DNA: TGTGCCAGCAGCTGGGACTTCAAAGAGACCCAGTACTTC. The encoded protein is CASSWDFKETQYF.